This T cell receptor beta chain was sequenced during a study of neoadjuvant anti-PD-1 for oral cavity cancer. In the study overall: Non-progressing patients received a fourth nivolumab dose near day 43, then surgery on days 50-56.

This clone was counted a few times. Profiled with immunoSEQ multiplex PCR; TCRdb holds only in-frame clones, not every one. The top ten hold roughly 16% of the sample, which has tens of thousands of clones, under 30% seen once. This CDR3 spans 17 amino acids. Trimming removed 1 base at V and 0 bases at J, with 12 bases between. From germline, CDR1 is SGHVS and CDR2 FNYEAQ. Time point specified: after neoadjuvant nivolumab, at surgical resection. Patients had newly diagnosed, untreated stage II-IVA oral cavity squamous cell carcinoma. The sequence was obtained from a person aged 40 to 85 with oral cavity squamous cell carcinoma. This rearrangement joins TRBV7-6 to TRBJ1-4, with D possibly being TRBD1 (5 bases). Sequences were derived from tumor tissue, sampled after nivolumab (anti-PD-1) treatment. CDR3 sequence (DNA): TGTGCCAGCAGCTTAGATGGGACCACTCCAACTAATGAAAAACTGTTTTTT. Its protein product is CASSLDGTTPTNEKLFF.